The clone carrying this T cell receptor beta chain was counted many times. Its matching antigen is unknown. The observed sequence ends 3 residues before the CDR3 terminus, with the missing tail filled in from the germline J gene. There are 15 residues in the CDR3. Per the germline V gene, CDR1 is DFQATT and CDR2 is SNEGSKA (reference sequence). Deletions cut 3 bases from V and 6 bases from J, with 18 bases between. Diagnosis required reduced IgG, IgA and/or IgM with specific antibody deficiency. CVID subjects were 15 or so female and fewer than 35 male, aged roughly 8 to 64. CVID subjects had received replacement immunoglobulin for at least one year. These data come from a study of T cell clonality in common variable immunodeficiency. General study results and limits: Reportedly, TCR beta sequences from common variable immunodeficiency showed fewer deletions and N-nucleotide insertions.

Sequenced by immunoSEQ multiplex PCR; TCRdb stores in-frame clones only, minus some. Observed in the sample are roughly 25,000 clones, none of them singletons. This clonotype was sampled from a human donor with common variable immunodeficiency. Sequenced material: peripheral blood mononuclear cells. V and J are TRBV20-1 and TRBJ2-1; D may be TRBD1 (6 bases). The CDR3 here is CSARDPGHETNEQFF. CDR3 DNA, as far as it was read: TGCAGTGCTAGGGATCCGGGACACGAGACCAATGAG.